The rows below give T cell receptor beta chains drawn from one sample of a study of long-term antiretroviral therapy in people with HIV. Assay used: immunoSEQ multiplex PCR; TCRdb lists only in-frame clones, some missing. The profile shows over 20,000 clones, approximately 90% of them singletons. This specimen was unsorted PBMCs, taken 1.9 years after starting antiretroviral therapy. These receptors originate from a woman aged 25-40 years with HIV. Both conserved end residues are part of each CDR3. The D gene is left open where the match is weak. Clone size is shown for a subset of rows, as once, few, many or a class of expanded clone.

D gene	V gene	clone size	J gene	CDR3 length	CDR3 DNA	CDR3 protein
NA	TRBV2	NA	TRBJ1-5	15	TGTGCCAGCAGTGATCCCAGGAAGGGCAATCAGCCCCAGCATTTT	CASSDPRKGNQPQHF
NA	TRBV14	once	TRBJ1-3	17	TGTGCCAGCAGCCAAGTTTCGCGACACTCTACTGGAAACACCATATATTTT	CASSQVSRHSTGNTIYF
NA	TRBV5-1	NA	TRBJ1-1	14	TGCGCCAGCAGCTTGGAATGGGGGAACACTGAAGCTTTCTTT	CASSLEWGNTEAFF
NA	TRBV7-9	NA	TRBJ1-1	14	TGTGCCAGCAGCTCGGCGGAGGGTTTCACTGAAGCTTTCTTT	CASSSAEGFTEAFF
NA	TRBV7-2	NA	TRBJ1-1	13	TGTGCCAGCAGCCTCGAACTGAACACTGAAGCTTTCTTT	CASSLELNTEAFF
NA	TRBV25-1	NA	TRBJ2-4	14	TGTGCCAGCAGCCCCTTGGGGAGCAAAAACATTCAGTACTTC	CASSPLGSKNIQYF
NA	TRBV15	NA	TRBJ2-1	16	TGTGCCACCAGCAGAGATCCCATTTTCTCCTACAATGAGCAGTTCTTC	CATSRDPIFSYNEQFF
TRBD1	TRBV10-1	once	TRBJ1-2	15	TGCGCCAGCAGTGACGGCCCGGACAGGAACTATGGCTACACCTTC	CASSDGPDRNYGYTF
NA	TRBV2	NA	TRBJ1-2	13	TGTGCCAGCAGTGATAGGGGGAGAAGAGGCTACACCTTC	CASSDRGRRGYTF
TRBD1	TRBV19	NA	TRBJ1-1	15	TGTGCCAGTAGTAACAGACAGGGGGGAATCACTGAAGCTTTCTTT	CASSNRQGGITEAFF
NA	TRBV10-2	few	TRBJ1-3	14	TGCGCCAGCAAGGTGGGGGCCACTGGAAACACCATATATTTT	CASKVGATGNTIYF
TRBD1	TRBV6-1	once	TRBJ2-4	15	TGTGCCAGCAGGCGAATGACAGGGGGCGAAAACATTCAGTACTTC	CASRRMTGGENIQYF
NA	TRBV27	NA	TRBJ2-3	16	TGTGCCAGCAGTCACCCCAGGACCACCAACACAGATACGCAGTATTTT	CASSHPRTTNTDTQYF
NA	TRBV2	NA	TRBJ2-3	12	TGTGCCAGCAGCATTCAGGGGGATACGCAGTATTTT	CASSIQGDTQYF
TRBD2	TRBV19	NA	TRBJ2-3	16	TGTGCCAGTAGTATAGTAGCGGGGGGCGCGACAGATACGCAGTATTTT	CASSIVAGGATDTQYF
NA	TRBV5-1	few	TRBJ1-2	15	TGCGCCAGCAGCTTGGCCTACGGCACCAACTATGGCTACACCTTC	CASSLAYGTNYGYTF
NA	TRBV18	once	TRBJ1-1	16	TGTGCCAGCTCACCATGGACGATGAGGGGAGGCACTGAAGCTTTCTTT	CASSPWTMRGGTEAFF
NA	TRBV11-3	once	TRBJ2-2	15	TGTGCCAGCAGCTACGACAGCTTGAACACCGGGGAGCTGTTTTTT	CASSYDSLNTGELFF
NA	TRBV7-3	NA	TRBJ2-2	14	TGTGCCAGCAGCTTAAAGCCCGGCGGCGGGGAGCTGTTTTTT	CASSLKPGGGELFF
TRBD1	TRBV9	NA	TRBJ1-2	16	TGTGCCAGCAGCGTAGCTACAGGGGGAGACTCCTATGGCTACACCTTC	CASSVATGGDSYGYTF
NA	TRBV7-6	once	TRBJ1-6	16	TGTGCCAGCAGCTTAGGAGGCCCCGGGCCGGGTTCACCCCTCCACTTT	CASSLGGPGPGSPLHF
NA	TRBV5-6	NA	TRBJ1-3	16	TGTGCCAGCAGCTATGCAGGGGAAAGGGCTGGAAACACCATATATTTT	CASSYAGERAGNTIYF
NA	TRBV5-8	NA	TRBJ1-5	13	TGTGCCAGCAGCTTACAGGTTAATCAGCCCCAGCATTTT	CASSLQVNQPQHF
NA	TRBV2	once	TRBJ2-1	12	TGTGCTGGCAGGGGTTCAAGGGCCGAGCAGTTCTTC	CAGRGSRAEQFF
TRBD1	TRBV10-3	NA	TRBJ2-5	15	TGTGCCATCAGCCGGGACAGGGGGCCCCAAGAGACCCAGTACTTC	CAISRDRGPQETQYF
NA	TRBV7-9	NA	TRBJ1-1	16	TGTGCCAGCAGCTTTCCGACGGGACATTCGAACACTGAAGCTTTCTTT	CASSFPTGHSNTEAFF
NA	TRBV7-2	once	TRBJ1-5	15	TGTGCCAGCAGCTTAGGGACACGGGGCAATCAGCCCCAGCATTTT	CASSLGTRGNQPQHF
NA	TRBV14	NA	TRBJ2-2	15	TGTGCCAGCAGCCTCACCACGGGAAACACCGGGGAGCTGTTTTTT	CASSLTTGNTGELFF
NA	TRBV7-9	NA	TRBJ2-2	16	TGTGCCAGCAGACCCCCCGGGCCCCAAGGGACCGGGGAGCTGTTTTTT	CASRPPGPQGTGELFF
TRBD1	TRBV11-2	few	TRBJ2-7	14	TGTGCCAGCAGACGGGACAGACAGTCCTACGAGCAGTACTTC	CASRRDRQSYEQYF
NA	TRBV7-9	NA	TRBJ2-1	13	TGTGCCAGCAGCTCGAACTCTCTAGGGGGGGAGTTCTTC	CASSSNSLGGEFF
NA	TRBV27	NA	TRBJ2-7	12	TGTGCCAGCAGCTCCCCGCCCTACGAGCAGTACTTC	CASSSPPYEQYF
TRBD1	TRBV2	few	TRBJ1-2	14	TGTGCCAGCAGGTTTACAGGGGGGCTCTATGGCTACACCTTC	CASRFTGGLYGYTF
TRBD1	TRBV6-5	NA	TRBJ1-4	15	TGTGCCAGCAGTTACTCCGGGACAGGGGTTGAAAAACTGTTTTTT	CASSYSGTGVEKLFF
TRBD1	TRBV27	NA	TRBJ2-2	14	TGTGCCAGCAGGGGGGACAGCAACACCGGGGAGCTGTTTTTT	CASRGDSNTGELFF